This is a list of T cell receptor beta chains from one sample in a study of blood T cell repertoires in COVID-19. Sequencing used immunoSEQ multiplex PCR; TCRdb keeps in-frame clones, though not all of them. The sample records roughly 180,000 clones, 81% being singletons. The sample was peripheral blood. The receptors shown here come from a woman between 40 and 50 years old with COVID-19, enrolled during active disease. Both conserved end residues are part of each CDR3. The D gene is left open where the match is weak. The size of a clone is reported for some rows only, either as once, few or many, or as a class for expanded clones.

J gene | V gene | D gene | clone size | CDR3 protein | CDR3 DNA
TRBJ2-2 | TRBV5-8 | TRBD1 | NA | CASSVRDRGPGELFF | TGTGCCAGCAGCGTCCGGGACAGGGGTCCCGGGGAGCTGTTTTTT
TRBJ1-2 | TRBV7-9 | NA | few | CASSPAGLTATVNYGYTF | TGTGCCAGCAGCCCAGCCGGATTGACAGCTACAGTTAACTATGGCTACACCTTC
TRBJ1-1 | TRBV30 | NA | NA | CAWAAGYANTEAFF | TGTGCCTGGGCGGCAGGGTACGCGAACACTGAAGCTTTCTTT
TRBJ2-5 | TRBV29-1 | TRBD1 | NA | CSVRDRGNQETQYF | TGCAGCGTGAGGGACAGGGGAAACCAAGAGACCCAGTACTTC
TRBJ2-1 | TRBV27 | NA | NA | CASSLNPTSMYEQFF | TGTGCCAGCAGTTTAAACCCGACTAGTATGTATGAGCAGTTCTTC
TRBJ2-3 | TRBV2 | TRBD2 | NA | CASSEFGTRRTDTQYF | TGTGCCAGCAGTGAGTTTGGGACTAGGAGGACAGATACGCAGTATTTT
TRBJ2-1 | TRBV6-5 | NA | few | CATYTAYNEQFF | TGTGCCACCTATACTGCGTACAATGAGCAGTTCTTC
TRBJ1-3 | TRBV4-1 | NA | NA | CASSQWGGSSGNTIYF | TGCGCCAGCAGCCAATGGGGGGGATCCTCTGGAAACACCATATATTTT
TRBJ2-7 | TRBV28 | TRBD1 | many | CASFDRGSIYEQYF | TGTGCCAGCTTTGACAGGGGGTCAATCTACGAGCAGTACTTC
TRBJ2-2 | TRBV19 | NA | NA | CASSIDTDTGELFF | TGTGCCAGTAGTATAGACACTGACACCGGGGAGCTGTTTTTT
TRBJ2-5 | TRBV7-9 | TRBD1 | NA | CASSSAQGVNQYF | TGTGCCAGCAGCTCCGCGCAGGGGGTAAACCAGTACTTC
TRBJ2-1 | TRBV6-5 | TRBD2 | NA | CASRGTRGFKNEQFF | TGTGCCAGCCGCGGGACTAGGGGCTTTAAAAATGAGCAGTTCTTC
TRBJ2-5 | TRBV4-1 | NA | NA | CASSHPDFQETQYF | TGCGCCAGCAGCCACCCGGACTTTCAAGAGACCCAGTACTTC
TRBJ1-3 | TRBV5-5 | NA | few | CASSLTGTGNTIYF | TGTGCCAGCAGCTTGACAGGGACTGGAAACACCATATATTTT
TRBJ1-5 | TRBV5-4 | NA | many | CASSEQGRGQPQHF | TGTGCCAGCAGCGAACAGGGCCGAGGGCAGCCCCAGCATTTT
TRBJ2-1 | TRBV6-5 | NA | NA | CASSLQAYNEQFF | TGTGCCAGCAGTTTACAGGCCTACAATGAGCAGTTCTTC
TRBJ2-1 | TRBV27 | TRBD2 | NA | CASGSGTSGGNEQFF | TGTGCCAGCGGCTCCGGGACTAGCGGAGGCAATGAGCAGTTCTTC
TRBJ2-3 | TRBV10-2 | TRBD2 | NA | CASRFLAGITDTQYF | TGCGCCAGCAGATTTCTAGCGGGGATCACAGATACGCAGTATTTT
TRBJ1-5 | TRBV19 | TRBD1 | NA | CASIPTGGSNQPQHF | TGTGCCAGTATCCCGACAGGGGGATCCAATCAGCCCCAGCATTTT
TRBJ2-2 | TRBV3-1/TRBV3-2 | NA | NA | CASSQAGALNTGELFF | TGTGCCAGCAGCCAAGCGGGAGCGCTTAACACCGGGGAGCTGTTTTTT
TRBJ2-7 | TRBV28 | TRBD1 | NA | CASRPSGQSSYEQYF | TGTGCCAGCAGACCGTCGGGACAGAGCTCCTACGAGCAGTACTTC